These 27 T cell receptor beta chains were all obtained from the same sample, sequenced in a study of CD8+ T cells in alopecia areata. It was cDNA, reverse transcribed from extracted RNA, that served as the sequencing template. Measured with immunoSEQ multiplex PCR; TCRdb has only the in-frame clones, and not every one. The sample holds some 80,000 clones, approximately 64% seen once. Stated treatment: oral pan-JAK inhibitor, 5-10 mg twice daily. Source: CD8+ T cells sorted from blood, taken at week 24, from a patient treated with tofacitinib. All receptors come from a human donor with alopecia areata.

The rearrangement joins TRBV7-9 to TRBJ2-5; TRBD2 aligns across 9 bases. This CDR3 is 18 amino acids long. The germline CDR1 and CDR2 sequences are SEHNR and FQNEAQ (reference sequence). J was trimmed by 2 bases and V by 4 bases; bases with no gene match: 14. The CDR3 nucleotides read TGTGCCAGCAGCTCTCCTTTGTTGGGACTAGCAGCTCAAGAGACCCAGTACTTC. Its protein product is CASSSPLLGLAAQETQYF.

This clone was recorded a few times. The DNA for the CDR3 is TGTGCCAGTAGTATAGATCTCAGTTGGTACAATGAGCAGTTCTTC. Translated, it gives CASSIDLSWYNEQFF. V and J are TRBV19 and TRBJ2-1; D is ambiguous. The CDR3 spans 15 residues. CDR1 is LNHDA and CDR2 is SQIVND in the germline V gene (reference sequence). Trimming left V 0 bases short and J 4 bases short, with 10 bases between.

This clone showed up just a few times. No conserved phenylalanine or tryptophan is present at the end of the CDR3, so a read error is the likely explanation. The limits of the CDR3 on the DNA are not certain, so only TCRdb's listed CDR3 is given. Here the CDR3 reads CASSLARSG. V is TRBV7-9 and J is TRBJ2-7. Germline V gives CDR1 SEHNR, CDR2 FQNEAQ (reference sequence). The CDR3 has 9 residues if both end residues are counted.

In DNA, the CDR3 is TGTGCCAGCAGTGGTTACGAGGACACCGGGGAGCTGTTTTTT. Its protein is CASSGYEDTGELFF. The chain employs TRBV6-5 and TRBJ2-2; D is ambiguous. Trimming left V 5 bases short and J 3 bases short, with 10 bases between. Germline CDR1 is MNHEY and CDR2 is SVGAGI. The CDR3 runs 14 residues.

In its sample, this clone was seen a few times. This sequence joins TRBV30 and TRBJ2-7, with no clear D. CDR1 GTSNPN and CDR2 SVGIG come from the germline V gene (reference sequence). The CDR3 is 11 amino acids. V was trimmed by 1 base and J by 0 bases, leaving 1 base between them. The CDR3, as DNA: TGTGCCTGGAGTGCCTCCTACGAGCAGTACTTC. As protein: CAWSASYEQYF.

The chain recombines TRBV14 with TRBJ1-5; D call uncertain. Looked up from germline, CDR1 is SGHDN and CDR2 is FVKESK. There are 16 residues in the CDR3. The V gene lost 2 bases and the J gene lost 3 bases, with 14 bases spanning the gap. The CDR3 nucleotides are TGTGCCAGCAGCCAACCCGGACGGACTAACAATCAGCCCCAGCATTTT. The encoded protein is CASSQPGRTNNQPQHF.

This clone was seen a handful of times. V gene TRBV27 combines with J gene TRBJ2-5, with 10 bases aligning to TRBD1. TRBJ2-7 explains the end of the DNA better; the J call may be wrong. CDR1 and CDR2 (germline): MNHEY, SMNVEV (reference sequence). The CDR3 length is 14 residues. The CDR3 protein is CASSQDGQGVEQYF. The CDR3, as DNA: TGTGCCAGCAGTCAAGATGGACAGGGGGTCGAGCAGTACTTC.

The chain is built from TRBV27 and TRBJ2-5; 7 nucleotides agree with TRBD2. Trimming took 6 bases from V and 4 from J; bases not matched to a gene: 8. The germline V gene has CDR1 MNHEY and CDR2 SMNVEV (reference sequence). This CDR3 is 14 amino acids long. CDR3 sequence reads: CASSPLGRGETQYF. The CDR3 coding sequence is TGTGCCAGCAGCCCGTTGGGGAGGGGAGAGACCCAGTACTTC.

The CDR3 DNA follows: TGTGCCAGCACTGCGACAGTTAAAACCTACGAGCAGTACTTC. Residues: CASTATVKTYEQYF. V is TRBV2 and J is TRBJ2-7; D might be TRBD1 (5 bases). CDR1 SNHLY and CDR2 FYNNEI come from the germline V gene. V shed 7 bases and J shed 2 bases, with 15 bases lying between them. The CDR3 has 14 residues.

This chain links TRBV4-3 with TRBJ1-5, with D possibly being TRBD1 (6 bases). V shed 1 base and J shed 3 bases, with 7 bases lying between them. This CDR3 spans 14 amino acids. CDR1 and CDR2 (germline): LGHNA, YSLEER. This chain's CDR3 is CASSQGTVNQPQHF. The CDR3 bases are TGCGCCAGCAGCCAAGGGACAGTCAATCAGCCCCAGCATTTT.

In regard to this clone: The sample contains more than one DNA sequence encoding this CDR3. The chain joins TRBV6-4 to TRBJ2-1, with TRBD2 matching 11 bases. Germline V gene data show CDR1 as MRHNA and CDR2 as SNTAGT. This CDR3 contains 14 residues. V trimming: 3 bases; J trimming: 6 bases; junction bases outside the gene matches: 1. For the CDR3, the DNA is TGTGCCAGCAGTGAGGGGACTAGCGGCAATGAGCAGTTCTTC. Amino acid sequence: CASSEGTSGNEQFF.

The chain uses TRBV7-9 and TRBJ1-2; the D is unclear. The V gene lost 5 bases and the J gene lost 8 bases, with 15 bases spanning the gap. CDR1 and CDR2 from the germline V gene are SEHNR and FQNEAQ (reference sequence). The length of the CDR3 is 13 residues. The CDR3 reads CASSVDMPYGYTF. The CDR3 DNA reads TGTGCCAGCAGCGTCGACATGCCCTACGGCTACACCTTC.

The rearrangement uses TRBV5-1 and TRBJ1-2, with D unresolved. V lost 1 base to trimming and J lost 2 bases, with 6 bases between them. Germline V gene sequence: CDR1 SGHRS, CDR2 YFSETQ. CDR3 length: 13 residues. CDR3 in amino acids: CASSLLWNYGYTF. The CDR3 DNA is TGCGCCAGCAGCTTGCTATGGAACTATGGCTACACCTTC.

This chain joins TRBV7-9 and TRBJ1-2; D might be TRBD1 (5 bases). CDR1 and CDR2 from the germline V gene are SEHNR and FQNEAQ (reference sequence). Between the trimmed V and J ends, which lost 5 bases and 1 base, there was a span of 14 bases. The CDR3 spans 15 residues. CDR3 nucleotide sequence: TGTGCCAGCAGCCGCGGGACGGATGATAACTATGGCTACACCTTC. Its translation is CASSRGTDDNYGYTF.

The rearrangement uses TRBV29-1 and TRBJ2-1; maybe TRBD2 (5 bases). The V end was cut by 3 bases, the J end by 4 bases, with 19 bases between. This CDR3 region has 16 residues. Germline CDR1 SQVTM, CDR2 ANQGSEA. CDR3 protein: CSVEFNPGSGYNEQFF. For the CDR3, the DNA is TGCAGCGTTGAGTTTAACCCCGGTTCGGGGTACAATGAGCAGTTCTTC.

The V gene is TRBV5-1, the J gene TRBJ1-1; no clear D gene. Between the trimmed V and J ends, which lost 3 bases and 4 bases, there was a span of 13 bases. Germline V gene lookup returns CDR1 SGHRS and CDR2 YFSETQ. The CDR3 runs 14 residues. The chain's CDR3 is CASSSDFSGTEAFF. Here the CDR3 DNA reads TGCGCCAGCAGCTCGGACTTTTCGGGCACTGAAGCTTTCTTT.

The chain employs TRBV7-9 and TRBJ1-1; possible D gene TRBD1, 5 bases. Looked up from germline, CDR1 is SEHNR and CDR2 is FQNEAQ (reference sequence). V shed 5 bases and J shed 2 bases, with 18 bases lying between them. The CDR3 spans 16 residues. The CDR3, as DNA: TGTGCCAGCAGCCATACCCCGGGAGGGGCCAACACTGAAGCTTTCTTT. Protein sequence: CASSHTPGGANTEAFF.

This CDR3 is CASSVDPPGQGDLNTEAFF. CDR3 bases: TGTGCCAGCAGCGTAGACCCACCGGGACAGGGGGATTTGAACACTGAAGCTTTCTTT. This chain links TRBV9 with TRBJ1-1, with 11 bases lining up with TRBD1. This CDR3 is built from 19 residues. Germline loops: CDR1 SGDLS, CDR2 YYNGEE. Trimming at V came to 0 bases and at J to 0 bases, leaving 10 bases not matched to a gene.

The CDR3 is CASSHGGGNTEAFF. DNA of the CDR3: TGTGCCAGCAGCCATGGAGGGGGAAACACTGAAGCTTTCTTT. The chain joins TRBV7-9 to TRBJ1-1; D possibly corresponds to TRBD1 (6 bases). This CDR3 is 14 amino acids long. CDR1 is SEHNR and CDR2 is FQNEAQ in the germline V gene (reference sequence). The ends were cut back, 5 bases at V and 2 bases at J, with 12 bases in the middle. The full variable domain, completed using reference TRBV7-9 and TRBJ1-1, is DTGVSQNPRHKITKRGQNVTFRCDPISEHNRLYWYRQTLGQGPEFLTYFQNEAQLEKSRLLSDRFSAERPKGSFSTLEIQRTEQGDSAMYLCASSHGGGNTEAFFGQGTRLTVV.

The rearrangement links TRBV7-9 to TRBJ2-3, with 14 bases lining up with TRBD2. The germline V gene has CDR1 SEHNR and CDR2 FQNEAQ (reference sequence). The CDR3 sequence is 18 residues long. The V and J ends lost 6 bases and 3 bases, in that order; junction bases with no gene match: 11. The CDR3: CASSWTLRTSGGTDTQYF. Here the CDR3 DNA reads TGTGCCAGCAGTTGGACCCTTCGGACTAGCGGGGGGACAGATACGCAGTATTTT.

The chain has TRBV28 and TRBJ2-1; TRBD1 or TRBD2 may be the D gene (5 bases each). The germline V and J ends were trimmed by 2 bases and 10 bases, with 12 bases remaining between them. Germline lookup yields CDR1 MDHEN and CDR2 SYDVKM. The CDR3 totals 13 residues. The CDR3 DNA follows: TGTGCCAGCAGTTTAAGGATGGGGACGGAGCAGTTCTTC. Protein product: CASSLRMGTEQFF. Using reference TRBV28 and TRBJ2-1 for the parts outside the CDR3, the full variable domain is DVKVTQSSRYLVKRTGEKVFLECVQDMDHENMFWYRQDPGLGLRLIYFSYDVKMKEKGDIPEGYSVSREKKERFSLILESASTNQTSMYLCASSLRMGTEQFFGPGTRLTVL.

The rearrangement links TRBV4-1 to TRBJ2-7; TRBD2 matches 14 bases. After removal of 2 bases from V and 4 bases from J, the junction contained 7 bases not matched to a gene. From germline, CDR1 is MGHRA and CDR2 YSYEKL. The CDR3 covers 17 residues. CDR3 sequence reads: CASSQLTGTSGSYEQYF. The CDR3 DNA reads TGCGCCAGCAGCCAATTAACCGGGACTAGCGGGAGTTACGAGCAGTACTTC.

V gene TRBV29-1 combines with J gene TRBJ2-7, with 9 bases identical to TRBD2. Germline V lookup: CDR1 SQVTM, CDR2 ANQGSEA. This CDR3 has 14 residues. The ends lost 1 base at V and 0 bases at J; junction bases unmatched: 1. The CDR3: CSVEVAGASYEQYF. The CDR3 DNA is TGCAGCGTTGAAGTAGCGGGGGCCTCCTACGAGCAGTACTTC.

The V gene is TRBV6-5, the J gene TRBJ2-7; the match to TRBD1 covers 8 bases. This CDR3 contains 14 residues. Germline CDR1 is MNHEY and CDR2 is SVGAGI. The trim removed 1 base at V and 3 bases at J, leaving 2 bases unmatched. The CDR3 loop is CASSYLGQGYEQYF. CDR3 DNA: TGTGCCAGCAGTTACTTAGGACAGGGCTACGAGCAGTACTTC.

The chain is built from TRBV5-6 and TRBJ2-7; no clear D gene. Germline V gives CDR1 SGHDT, CDR2 YYEEEE. Trimming took 2 bases from V and 1 from J, leaving 7 bases between them. The CDR3 loop spans 13 amino acids. The CDR3 here is CASSFTASYEQYF. In DNA form, the CDR3 reads TGTGCCAGCAGCTTCACCGCTTCCTACGAGCAGTACTTC.

The sample holds a few counts of this clone. The same CDR3 also results from other DNA sequences found in this sample. J is TRBJ2-2 and V is TRBV11-2; D is unclear. The germline CDR1 and CDR2 sequences are SGHAT and FQNNGV. The CDR3 is 11 residues long. Trimming cost V 4 bases and J 5 bases, with 2 bases left between them. CDR3 loop: CASSSTGELFF. In nucleotides, the CDR3 is TGTGCCAGCAGCTCAACCGGGGAGCTGTTTTTT. Based on the CDR3 plus reference TRBV11-2 and TRBJ2-2, the full variable domain is EAGVAQSPRYKIIEKRQSVAFWCNPISGHATLYWYQQILGQGPKLLIQFQNNGVVDDSQLPKDRFSAERLKGVDSTLKIQPAKLEDSAVYLCASSSTGELFFGEGSRLTVL.

DNA for the CDR3: TGTGCCAGCAGCTTAGGAGTTTTGGCAGAACCTGAAGCTTTCTTT. Protein sequence: CASSLGVLAEPEAFF. The chain employs TRBV7-9 and TRBJ1-1; D uncertain. The CDR3 is 15 residues long. With 1 base removed from V and 6 bases from J, the gap between germline ends came to 15 bases. Germline V CDR1 and CDR2: SEHNR, FQNEAQ (reference sequence).